This T cell receptor (beta chain) appears in the sequencing data of a study of cytomegalovirus exposure and HLA in healthy donors. Study as a whole: In a previous analysis, about 100 million unique TCR beta sequences were found from roughly 200 million T cells. Notes on the study in general: Later on, a genetic analysis was performed. It linked a missense variant in DCLRE1C with V- and J-gene trimming of TCR beta.

Both 60 Vbeta primers and 13 Jbeta primers went into the PCR. Repertoires were generated with immunoSEQ multiplex PCR, while TCRdb's copy carries only in-frame clones and drops some. The table lists some 100,000 clones, roughly 70% of them singletons. About this clone itself: Its antigen is not identified.

The J segment lost 5 bases and the V segment lost 2 bases, leaving 6 bases of the junction unmatched. This CDR3 contains 17 residues. The germline V gene has CDR1 MNHEY and CDR2 SMNVEV (reference sequence). This receptor was obtained from a man aged 50 to 60 in good health and CMV-seronegative. The rearrangement uses TRBV27 and TRBJ2-1; 13 nucleotides align to TRBD2. Sequencing was done on a sample of PBMCs. In DNA, the CDR3 is TGTGCCAGCAGTTTACGACTAGCGGGAGGACTGAACAATGAGCAGTTCTTC. This codes for CASSLRLAGGLNNEQFF.